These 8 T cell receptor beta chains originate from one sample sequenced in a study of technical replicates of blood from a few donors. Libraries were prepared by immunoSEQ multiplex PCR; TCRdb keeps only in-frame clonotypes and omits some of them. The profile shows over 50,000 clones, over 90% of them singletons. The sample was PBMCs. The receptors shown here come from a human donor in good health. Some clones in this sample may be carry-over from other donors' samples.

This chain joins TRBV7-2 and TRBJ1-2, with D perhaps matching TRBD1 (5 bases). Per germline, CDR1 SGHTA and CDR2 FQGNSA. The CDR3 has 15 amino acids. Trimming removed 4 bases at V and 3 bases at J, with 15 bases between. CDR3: CASSSNRRRDYGYTF. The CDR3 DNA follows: TGTGCCAGCAGCTCGAACAGGAGAAGGGACTATGGCTACACCTTC.

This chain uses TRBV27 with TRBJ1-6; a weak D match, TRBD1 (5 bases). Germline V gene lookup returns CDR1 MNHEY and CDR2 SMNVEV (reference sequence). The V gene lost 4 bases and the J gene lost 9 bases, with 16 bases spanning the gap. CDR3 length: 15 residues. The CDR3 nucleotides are TGTGCCAGCAGTTATGACATCCGGGGGGGTTCACCCCTCCACTTT. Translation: CASSYDIRGGSPLHF.

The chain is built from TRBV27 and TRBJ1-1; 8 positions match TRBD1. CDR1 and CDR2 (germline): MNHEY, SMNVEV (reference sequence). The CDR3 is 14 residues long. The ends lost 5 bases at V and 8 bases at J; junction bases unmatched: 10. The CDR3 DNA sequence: TGTGCCAGCAGTACCGACAGGGGAACCCTCGAAGCTTTCTTT. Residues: CASSTDRGTLEAFF.

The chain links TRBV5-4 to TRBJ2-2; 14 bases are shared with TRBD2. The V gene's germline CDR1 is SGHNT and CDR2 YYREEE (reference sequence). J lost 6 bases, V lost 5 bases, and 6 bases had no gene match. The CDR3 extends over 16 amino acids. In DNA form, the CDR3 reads TGTGCCAGCAGATCCGGACTAGCGGGGGGACCCGGGGAGCTGTTTTTT. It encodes CASRSGLAGGPGELFF.

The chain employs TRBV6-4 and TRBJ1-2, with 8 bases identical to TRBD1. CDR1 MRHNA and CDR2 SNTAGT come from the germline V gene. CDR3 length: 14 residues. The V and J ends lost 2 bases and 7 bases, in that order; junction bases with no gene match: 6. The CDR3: CASSDDRGSGGYTF. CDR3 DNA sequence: TGTGCCAGCAGTGACGACAGGGGATCTGGTGGCTACACCTTC.

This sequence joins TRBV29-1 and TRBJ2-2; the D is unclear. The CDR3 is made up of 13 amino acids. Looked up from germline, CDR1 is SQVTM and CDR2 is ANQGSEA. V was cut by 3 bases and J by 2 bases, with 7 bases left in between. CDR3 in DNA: TGCAGCGTTGAGCTAGGAAACACCGGGGAGCTGTTTTTT. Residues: CSVELGNTGELFF.

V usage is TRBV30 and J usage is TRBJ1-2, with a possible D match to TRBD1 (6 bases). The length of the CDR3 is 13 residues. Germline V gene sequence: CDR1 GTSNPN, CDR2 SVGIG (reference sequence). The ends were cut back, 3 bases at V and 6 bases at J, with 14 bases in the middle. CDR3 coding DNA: TGTGCCTGGAGCGCTACCAACAGGGATGGCTACACCTTC. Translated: CAWSATNRDGYTF.

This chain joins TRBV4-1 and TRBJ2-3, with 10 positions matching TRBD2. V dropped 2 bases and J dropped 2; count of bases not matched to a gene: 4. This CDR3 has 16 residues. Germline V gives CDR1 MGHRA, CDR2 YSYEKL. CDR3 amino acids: CASSQRGLAFTDTQYF. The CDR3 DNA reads TGCGCCAGCAGCCAACGGGGACTAGCGTTCACAGATACGCAGTATTTT.